Each of the 29 T cell receptor beta chains below was sequenced from the same sample in a study of blood T cells in healthy people across ages. For the second PCR, which ran for about 6 to 12 cycles, a sample-barcoded 5' primer and a J-beta primer mix were used. TCRdb called the 5' RACE reads again in MiXCR, with one record for every CDR3 protein. The sample contains 600,000 to 1,000,000 distinct CDR3 sequences, roughly 60% of which appear only once. The sample taken for sequencing was blood. The receptors originated from a man between 25 and 39 years old in good health.

This clonotype was counted once. In DNA, the CDR3 is TGTGCCAGCAGTTTAGTGGGGGCAGATCAGCCCCAGCATTTT. This codes for CASSLVGADQPQHF. V gene TRBV12-3 or TRBV12-4 combines with J gene TRBJ1-5, with D tentatively TRBD1 (6 bases). V lost 1 base and J 5 bases, leaving 9 bases between the germline ends. CDR3 length equals 14 residues.

J is TRBJ2-3 and V is TRBV7-6, with 7 positions matching TRBD1. Germline CDR1 SGHVS, CDR2 FNYEAQ. V lost 2 bases, J lost 0 bases, and 14 bases stayed unmatched. The CDR3 runs 19 residues. CDR3 amino acids: CASSLRRRTGQPSTDTQYF. The CDR3 DNA sequence: TGTGCCAGCAGCTTAAGGCGGAGGACAGGCCAGCCTAGCACAGATACGCAGTATTTT.

The chain couples TRBV3-1 to TRBJ2-5; perhaps TRBD2 as D (5 bases). V shed 2 bases and J shed 1 base, with 8 bases lying between them. CDR3 length equals 14 residues. Germline-derived CDR1 and CDR2 are LGHDT and YNNKEL (reference sequence). CDR3 loop: CASSQLSGQETQYF. CDR3 nucleotide sequence: TGTGCCAGCAGCCAACTGAGCGGCCAAGAGACCCAGTACTTC.

The chain employs TRBV4-1 and TRBJ2-4; D is perhaps TRBD1 (6 bases). The DNA end favors TRBJ2-7, so the J call may be wrong. This CDR3 contains 15 residues. The germline V gene has CDR1 MGHRA and CDR2 YSYEKL. CDR3 protein: CASSQVLGTLYEQYF. The CDR3 DNA follows: TGCGCCAGCAGCCAAGTTCTCGGGACATTATACGAGCAGTACTTC.

This clonotype was seen more than once but under ten times. The chain uses TRBV20-1 and TRBJ2-1, with D possibly TRBD1 on 6 matching bases. There are 15 residues in the CDR3. The V gene's germline CDR1 is DFQATT and CDR2 SNEGSKA (reference sequence). Trimming left V 1 base short and J 6 bases short, with 16 bases between. This chain's CDR3 is CSARGADRRPNEQFF. CDR3 in DNA: TGCAGTGCTAGAGGGGCCGACAGGAGGCCCAATGAGCAGTTCTTC.

The CDR3 sequence is CSASPPSVTYEQYF. The CDR3 region has the DNA TGCAGTGCTAGTCCGCCGTCCGTCACCTACGAGCAGTACTTC. The V gene is TRBV20-1, the J gene TRBJ2-7; D gene unclear. The germline CDR1 and CDR2 sequences are DFQATT and SNEGSKA (reference sequence). Trimming removed 3 bases from V and 2 bases from J, with 14 bases in between. The CDR3 runs to 14 residues.

The V gene is TRBV5-1, the J gene TRBJ2-6; D ambiguous. Per germline, CDR1 SGHRS and CDR2 YFSETQ. The CDR3 has 16 amino acids. Trimming left V 3 bases short and J 1 base short, with 11 bases between. The CDR3 loop reads CASSSLSVSGANVLTF. As DNA, the CDR3 is TGCGCCAGCAGCTCTCTCAGTGTATCTGGGGCCAACGTCCTGACTTTC.

V usage is TRBV7-2 and J usage is TRBJ1-2; 8 bases are a match to TRBD1. Germline V gene data show CDR1 as SGHTA and CDR2 as FQGNSA. The CDR3 spans 15 residues. V gave up 5 bases and J gave up 0 bases; unmatched junction bases: 5. The CDR3, as DNA: TGTGCCAGCAGCCGCCAGGGGGCATCTAACTATGGCTACACCTTC. This codes for CASSRQGASNYGYTF.

This clonotype was observed a single time. A read error is possible here, since a much larger clone lies one base away. The chain combines TRBV6-2 or TRBV6-3 with TRBJ2-1; tentative D call: TRBD1 (6 bases). This CDR3 contains 15 residues. Germline V gives CDR1 MNHEY, CDR2 SVGEGT. The CDR3 region is CVSSRTELSYNEQFF. The CDR3 DNA reads TGTGTCAGCAGCAGGACAGAGTTGTCCTACAATGAGCAGTTCTTC.

This clonotype was seen a few times. The chain employs TRBV7-2 and TRBJ2-1; 7 bases are a match to TRBD2. V lost 5 bases, J lost 4 bases, and 8 bases stayed unmatched. This CDR3 has 15 residues. In germline, CDR1 is SGHTA, CDR2 FQGNSA. The CDR3 region has the DNA TGTGCCAGCAGCCCTGCCGGGACTACATACAATGAGCAGTTCTTC. Amino acid sequence: CASSPAGTTYNEQFF.

This clonotype was counted a few times. The chain combines TRBV7-9 with TRBJ2-5, with 7 positions matching TRBD1. Losses at the gene ends were 5 bases for V and 4 bases for J; bases not matched to a gene: 7. The CDR3 is 14 amino acids. CDR1 SEHNR and CDR2 FQNEAQ come from the germline V gene (reference sequence). CDR3 in DNA: TGTGCCAGCAGCCGCTCGGGACAGATAGAGACCCAGTACTTC. Encoded protein: CASSRSGQIETQYF.

J is TRBJ2-5 and V is TRBV7-2; D is tentatively TRBD1 or TRBD2 (5 bases each). This CDR3 contains 14 residues. The V end was cut by 4 bases, the J end by 1 base, with 10 bases between. Germline V gene data show CDR1 as SGHTA and CDR2 as FQGNSA. CDR3 in amino acids: CASSWSGTQETQYF. CDR3 DNA sequence: TGTGCCAGCAGCTGGTCGGGGACCCAAGAGACCCAGTACTTC. The full variable domain, rest sourced from reference TRBV7-2 and TRBJ2-5, is GAGVSQSPSNKVTEKGKDVELRCDPISGHTALYWYRQSLGQGLEFLIYFQGNSAPDKSGLPSDRFSAERTGGSVSTLTIQRTQQEDSAVYLCASSWSGTQETQYFGPGTRLLVL.

This clonotype was detected only a few times. The chain couples TRBV4-2 to TRBJ1-1; TRBD1 is a possible D gene (6 bases). Trimming shortened V by 1 base and J by 0 bases, and 9 bases separated the two germline ends. The CDR3 is 15 amino acids. Germline V gene data show CDR1 as LGHNA and CDR2 as YNFKEQ. The CDR3 reads CASSQVGGMNTEAFF. The DNA for the CDR3 is TGTGCCAGCAGCCAAGTTGGGGGCATGAACACTGAAGCTTTCTTT.

The chain employs TRBV20-1 and TRBJ2-3; the D is unclear. V lost 5 bases, J lost 0 bases, and 9 bases lay in between. CDR3 length equals 13 residues. CDR1 and CDR2 from the germline V gene are DFQATT and SNEGSKA (reference sequence). The CDR3 nucleotides are TGCAGTGCTCCAGCAGAGAGCACAGATACGCAGTATTTT. It codes for CSAPAESTDTQYF.

The chain couples TRBV9 to TRBJ1-2, with 10 bases that match TRBD1. Germline CDR1 SGDLS, CDR2 YYNGEE. CDR3 length: 15 residues. V lost 4 bases to trimming and J lost 7 bases; unmatched junction nucleotides: 10. The CDR3 bases are TGTGCCAGCAGCTCTTTTGACAGGGGGCAAGGTGGCTACACCTTC. This codes for CASSSFDRGQGGYTF.

The chain employs TRBV29-1 and TRBJ1-1; D is perhaps TRBD1 (6 bases). CDR1 is SQVTM, CDR2 ANQGSEA, per germline. The CDR3 is made up of 15 amino acids. V lost 6 bases to trimming and J lost 1 base, with 18 bases between them. CDR3: CSVNRVAGENTEAFF. Here the CDR3 DNA reads TGCAGCGTGAACAGGGTTGCGGGGGAGAACACTGAAGCTTTCTTT.

The V gene is TRBV6-2 or TRBV6-3, the J gene TRBJ2-7; 13 bases map to TRBD2. Germline trimming cut 6 bases from V and 6 bases from J; bases unmatched to any gene: 11. Germline V lookup: CDR1 MNHEY, CDR2 SVGEGT. The CDR3 spans 16 residues. CDR3 in DNA: TGTGCCAGCAGAGGGACTAGCGGGATGAAGGGTCGCGAGCAGTACTTC. Translating gives CASRGTSGMKGREQYF.

This clonotype was seen more than once but under ten times. This chain links TRBV29-1 with TRBJ2-2; D not resolved. The CDR3 spans 16 residues. V was cut by 2 bases and J by 2 bases, with 15 bases left in between. Germline-derived CDR1 and CDR2 are SQVTM and ANQGSEA. CDR3 region: CSVENWGPGNTGELFF. CDR3 sequence (DNA): TGCAGCGTTGAAAATTGGGGTCCAGGCAACACCGGGGAGCTGTTTTTT.

The V gene is TRBV7-8, the J gene TRBJ2-7; TRBD1 agrees at 10 bases. J gave up 7 bases and V 3 bases, and 9 bases lay outside the gene matches. In germline, CDR1 is SGHVS, CDR2 FQNEAQ. The CDR3 loop spans 15 amino acids. The CDR3, as DNA: TGTGCCAGCAGCTTGCTCCGGGACAGGGGCAATGAGCAGTACTTC. Translating gives CASSLLRDRGNEQYF.

This clonotype was observed a handful of times. V is TRBV28 and J is TRBJ1-2, with D possibly TRBD1 on 5 matching bases. The germline V gene encodes CDR1 MDHEN and CDR2 SYDVKM. Trimming removed 2 bases from V and 7 bases from J, with 20 bases in between. This CDR3 spans 16 amino acids. The CDR3 bases are TGTGCCAGCAGTTTAGATAGACCTTCCAGGGCTGGTGGCTACACCTTC. Translated: CASSLDRPSRAGGYTF.

This chain links TRBV6-4 with TRBJ2-3; unclear D gene. Trimming stripped 4 bases from V and 1 base from J, with 12 bases between. Germline V gene lookup returns CDR1 MRHNA and CDR2 SNTAGT. The CDR3 spans 15 residues. DNA for the CDR3: TGTGCCAGCAGTGCTAGTAGTGGGGGCACAGATACGCAGTATTTT. Its protein is CASSASSGGTDTQYF.

This clonotype was detected only once. The chain links TRBV20-1 to TRBJ1-5, with D possibly being TRBD1 (5 bases). Germline lookup yields CDR1 DFQATT and CDR2 SNEGSKA (reference sequence). V was trimmed by 2 bases and J by 4 bases, leaving 15 bases between them. This CDR3 contains 15 residues. The CDR3 bases are TGCAGTGCTAGAAATTTCGGAGGGGCGAATCAGCCCCAGCATTTT. Its protein is CSARNFGGANQPQHF.

V gene TRBV5-1 combines with J gene TRBJ2-5, with 12 nucleotides matching TRBD2. This CDR3 has 22 residues. Germline loops: CDR1 SGHRS, CDR2 YFSETQ. Germline trimming cut 5 bases from V and 0 bases from J; bases unmatched to any gene: 23. The CDR3 spells CASSWGPTTSGRAKKDQETQYF. CDR3 in DNA: TGCGCCAGCAGTTGGGGACCTACGACTAGCGGGAGAGCTAAAAAGGACCAAGAGACCCAGTACTTC.

The rearrangement links TRBV7-2 to TRBJ2-5, with 11 bases lining up with TRBD2. The J call could be wrong; TRBJ2-7 is a better fit for the DNA end. This CDR3 is 16 amino acids long. Germline lookup yields CDR1 SGHTA and CDR2 FQGNSA. The CDR3: CASSSDSGGARYEQYF. The CDR3 nucleotides read TGTGCCAGCAGCTCCGATAGCGGGGGGGCTAGGTACGAGCAGTACTTC.

V gene TRBV12-3 or TRBV12-4 combines with J gene TRBJ1-4; D is unclear. The CDR3 has 12 residues. Trimming took 1 base from V and 7 from J, leaving 4 bases between them. Written as DNA, the CDR3 is TGTGCCAGCAGTTTAGGGACTGAAAAACTGTTTTTT. This sequence encodes CASSLGTEKLFF.

This clonotype was found a few times. V and J are TRBV12-3 or TRBV12-4 and TRBJ2-3; the D is unclear. The CDR3 is 12 amino acids. V lost 6 bases, J lost 3 bases, and 7 bases lay in between. The CDR3 protein is CASRLTTDTQYF. CDR3 DNA: TGTGCCAGCAGGCTAACTACAGATACGCAGTATTTT.

The chain recombines TRBV12-3 or TRBV12-4 with TRBJ2-5, with a possible D match to TRBD1 (5 bases). V was cut by 3 bases and J by 7 bases, with 12 bases left in between. The CDR3 loop spans 13 amino acids. The CDR3 sequence: CASSLHQRGTQYF. CDR3 sequence (DNA): TGTGCCAGCAGTTTGCACCAAAGGGGGACCCAGTACTTC.

J is TRBJ2-7 and V is TRBV28; 14 bases are shared with TRBD2. Germline V lookup: CDR1 MDHEN, CDR2 SYDVKM. V gave up 8 bases and J gave up 5 bases; unmatched junction bases: 8. The CDR3 length is 15 residues. CDR3 bases: TGTGCCAGCGTTGCTGGGACTAGCGGGAGTAACGAGCAGTACTTC. Amino acids: CASVAGTSGSNEQYF.

This clonotype was counted between two and nine times. The CDR3 DNA reads as TGCGCCAGCAGCCAAGATCTTGGCTGGAGCTCCTACGAGCAGTACTTC. It is translated as CASSQDLGWSSYEQYF. V usage is TRBV4-3 and J usage is TRBJ2-7; D is unresolved. Germline V gene sequence: CDR1 LGHNA, CDR2 YSLEER. Trimming took 0 bases from V and 0 from J, leaving 12 bases between them. The CDR3 totals 16 residues.